The T cell receptor beta chain described here comes from a study of graft-versus-host responses after intestinal transplantation (dated by TCRdb to the early 2020s). With regard to the full study: The transplants that recipients got were multivisceral, liver-intestinal, or isolated intestinal. Anti-thymocyte globulin induction was given to all recipients, followed by maintenance tacrolimus and steroids for two to four years. A cohort of approximately 24 intestinal transplant recipients, including one retransplant, was enrolled, and a few patients lacking pretransplant specimens were excluded. Rather than going through the commercial service, samples from three later patients were sequenced in-house on an Illumina MiSeq and processed with MiXCR. To identify alloreactive clones, pre-transplant mixed lymphocyte reaction products were sequenced and then compared with unstimulated pre-transplant donor and recipient T cells. After intestinal transplantation, graft-versus-host and host-versus-graft alloreactive T cell clones in the graft, circulation and bone marrow were tracked using bulk TCR-beta CDR3 sequencing. Donor T cell macrochimerism was defined as a peak of at least 4% donor T cells among recipient peripheral blood mononuclear cells. The paper as a whole reports these results and caveats: GvH clones were detected in recipient bone marrow, and some of these GvH clones were observed earlier in ileal mucosa or blood, consistent with an intestinal mucosal origin. Conclusions were limited by the relatively low number and heterogeneity of intestinal transplant patients. Early after transplant, declines in HvG clones were associated with peak levels of circulating GvH clones. In patients with donor T cell macrochimerism, the allografts had high GvH to HvG T cell clonal ratios.

Comments on this clone: Its antigen has not been determined. One base away there is no much larger clone; base qualities are not given.

According to the germline V gene, CDR1 reads SGHDN and CDR2 reads FVKESK. V loses 4 bases of germline sequence and J loses 2 bases, and the interval between the two ends is 16 bases. Counted from cysteine to phenylalanine, this CDR3 has 16 amino acids. Only the CDR3 DNA stays, 48 bases, in frame from base 1. Library preparation was by the immunoSEQ multiplex PCR assay. For most patients, genomic DNA was isolated with the Qiagen DNeasy Blood and Tissue Kit and shipped frozen to Adaptive Biotechnologies for TCR sequencing. High-throughput TCR-beta CDR3 sequencing of genomic DNA from most patients was performed by Adaptive Biotechnologies. The paper's processing steps were these. TCR sequencing data were retrieved from Adaptive's ImmunoSEQ software for around 20 patients, whereas a few other patients were processed with MiXCR and VDJtools. To correct CD4 versus CD8 sorting errors, sequences present in both subsets at a frequency ratio below 5:1 were removed. CDR3 nucleotide sequences shared between donor and recipient were removed because the origin of such sequences could not be assigned. At least 2-fold expansion over unstimulated cells and a minimum CFSE-low frequency of 0.002% (template counts) or 0.001% (read counts) were required for clones to be classified as alloreactive. Clones detected in sequenced pre-transplant spleen, lymph node, or MLR CFSE-low populations of the donor or recipient were defined as mappable. Cumulative frequency of alloreactive clones was calculated as a percentage of all sequences weighted by copy number. The source is immuneACCESS, and TCRdb retained only in-frame sequences with V and J called. Part of the clones is not carried over; for the studies checked, unresolved V genes explain less than half of this, and the remainder is unexplained. V and J calls and clone size are copied from that table; D and trimming were computed from the DNA. The sample table contains fewer than 120,000 clones; only one count was recorded for 93% of them. Around 0.55% of the sample goes to the ten largest clones.

The sample's time point, from its label and the paper: cells obtained before transplantation from donor or recipient. CD3+CD4+ and CD3+CD8+ populations were FACS-sorted from unstimulated pre-transplant donor and recipient cells taken from spleen or lymph nodes. The source is a human donor who received an intestinal transplant. The rearranged chain carries TRBV14 and TRBJ2-3, with TRBD2 tentatively as D gene (5 bases match). The sample here was unstimulated CD8+ T cells sorted from spleen or lymph node cells, taken before intestinal transplant. The DNA sequence follows: TGTGCCAGCAGCCCGAGGACTGGGGTTTTCACAGATACGCAGTATTTT. This encodes CASSPRTGVFTDTQYF. Here the CDR3 is joined to the reference TRBV14 and TRBJ2-3 genes, and the full variable domain is: EAGVTQFPSHSVIEKGQTVTLRCDPISGHDNLYWYRRVMGKEIKFLLHFVKESKQDESGMPNNRFLAERTGGTYSTLKVQPAELEDSGVYFCASSPRTGVFTDTQYFGPGTRLTVL.